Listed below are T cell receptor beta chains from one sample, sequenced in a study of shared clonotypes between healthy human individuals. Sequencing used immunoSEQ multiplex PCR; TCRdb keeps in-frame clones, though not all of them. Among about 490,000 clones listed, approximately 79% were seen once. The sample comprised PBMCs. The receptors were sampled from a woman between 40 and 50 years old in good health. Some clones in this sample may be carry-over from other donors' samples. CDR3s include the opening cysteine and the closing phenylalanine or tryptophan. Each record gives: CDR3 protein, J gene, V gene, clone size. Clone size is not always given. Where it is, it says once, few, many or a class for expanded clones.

cdr3_aa: CASSSSGRAYNEQFF
j_call: TRBJ2-1
v_call: TRBV7-3
clone_size: .

cdr3_aa: CASSDQLAGVSYEQYF
j_call: TRBJ2-7
v_call: TRBV10-2
clone_size: .

cdr3_aa: CASSLELAGVIWGEQFF
j_call: TRBJ2-1
v_call: TRBV28
clone_size: .

cdr3_aa: CASGSGLLSSYEQYF
j_call: TRBJ2-7
v_call: TRBV27
clone_size: few

cdr3_aa: CSAVMGYTF
j_call: TRBJ1-2
v_call: TRBV20-1
clone_size: .

cdr3_aa: CASSPDSFYHSGANVLTF
j_call: TRBJ2-6
v_call: TRBV27
clone_size: .

cdr3_aa: CAWSSGTSGIYEQYF
j_call: TRBJ2-7
v_call: TRBV30
clone_size: .

cdr3_aa: CASRVGGEAYTEAFF
j_call: TRBJ1-1
v_call: TRBV5-4
clone_size: few

cdr3_aa: CASSEETGYAYEQYF
j_call: TRBJ2-7
v_call: TRBV2
clone_size: few

cdr3_aa: CASSLSGVNEKLFF
j_call: TRBJ1-4
v_call: TRBV28
clone_size: .

cdr3_aa: CASSDRGSTDTQYF
j_call: TRBJ2-3
v_call: TRBV6-4
clone_size: .

cdr3_aa: CASSSGTSGTEQFF
j_call: TRBJ2-1
v_call: TRBV5-1
clone_size: once

cdr3_aa: CSARALNEQFF
j_call: TRBJ2-1
v_call: TRBV20-1
clone_size: .

cdr3_aa: CASSPSGRPEKLFF
j_call: TRBJ1-4
v_call: TRBV7-9
clone_size: few

cdr3_aa: CASGLLGVDEQFF
j_call: TRBJ2-1
v_call: TRBV27
clone_size: .

cdr3_aa: CASSGFEGTGELFF
j_call: TRBJ2-2
v_call: TRBV6-1
clone_size: .

cdr3_aa: CASSPLGQGPHEQYF
j_call: TRBJ2-7
v_call: TRBV18
clone_size: .

cdr3_aa: CATSRDQLRHTDTQYF
j_call: TRBJ2-3
v_call: TRBV15
clone_size: .

cdr3_aa: CASSVDRVNSPLHF
j_call: TRBJ1-6
v_call: TRBV7-9
clone_size: few

cdr3_aa: CASVGQPSKEQYF
j_call: TRBJ2-7
v_call: TRBV6-1
clone_size: .

cdr3_aa: CASSETGQGSHGANVLTF
j_call: TRBJ2-6
v_call: TRBV2
clone_size: .

cdr3_aa: CASSFRSNEQFF
j_call: TRBJ2-1
v_call: TRBV13
clone_size: once

cdr3_aa: CASSFLTGRETQYF
j_call: TRBJ2-5
v_call: TRBV5-6
clone_size: .

cdr3_aa: CASSSGLAGYTDTQYF
j_call: TRBJ2-3
v_call: TRBV5-1
clone_size: many

cdr3_aa: CSVEDKQGGDNIQYF
j_call: TRBJ2-4
v_call: TRBV29-1
clone_size: .

cdr3_aa: CASSLVGGGISGYEQYF
j_call: TRBJ2-7
v_call: TRBV7-6
clone_size: .

cdr3_aa: CASSGNLAEQFF
j_call: TRBJ2-1
v_call: TRBV2
clone_size: .

cdr3_aa: CASSAGTRDSTDTQYF
j_call: TRBJ2-3
v_call: TRBV9
clone_size: .

cdr3_aa: CASFGTSGRNEQFF
j_call: TRBJ2-1
v_call: TRBV19
clone_size: .

cdr3_aa: CASSVPGTGELFF
j_call: TRBJ2-2
v_call: TRBV10-1
clone_size: .

cdr3_aa: CASNDRTNYGYTF
j_call: TRBJ1-2
v_call: TRBV9
clone_size: .

cdr3_aa: CASSLVGVSTF
j_call: TRBJ1-2
v_call: TRBV28
clone_size: .

cdr3_aa: CASSVGRSSYNEQFF
j_call: TRBJ2-1
v_call: TRBV2
clone_size: .